This TCR beta chain was sequenced for a study of blood T cell repertoires in COVID-19. Overall study: Acute and convalescent COVID-19 samples came from the United States, Italy and Spain. In each case, the material was cDNA or gDNA derived from T cells, B-cell-depleted T cells, or PBMCs.

Trimming stripped 0 bases from V and 2 bases from J, with 9 bases between. The CDR3 contains 15 residues. Germline CDR1 reads KGHSH; CDR2 reads LQKENI. Measured with immunoSEQ multiplex PCR; TCRdb has only the in-frame clones, and not every one. This table has 200,000 or so clones, around 87% appearing once. Material for sequencing was peripheral blood. V is TRBV18 and J is TRBJ2-3; the D is unclear. The source of this sequence is a man aged 60 to 69 with acute or convalescent COVID-19. The chain's CDR3 is CASSPPVRYTDTQYF. CDR3 coding DNA: TGTGCCAGCTCACCACCGGTGCGATACACAGATACGCAGTATTTT. Full variable domain (missing parts from reference TRBV18 and TRBJ2-3): NAGVMQNPRHLVRRRGQEARLRCSPMKGHSHVYWYRQLPEEGLKFMVYLQKENIIDESGMPKERFSAEFPKEGPSILRIQQVVRGDSAAYFCASSPPVRYTDTQYFGPGTRLTVL.